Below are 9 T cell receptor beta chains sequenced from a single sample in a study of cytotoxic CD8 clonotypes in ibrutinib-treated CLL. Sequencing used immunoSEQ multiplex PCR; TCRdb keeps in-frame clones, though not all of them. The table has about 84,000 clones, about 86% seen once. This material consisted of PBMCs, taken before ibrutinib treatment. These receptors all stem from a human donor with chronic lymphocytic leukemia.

CDR3 region: CASSSASGRYTGELFF. In DNA form, the CDR3 reads TGTGCCAGCAGCTCCGCTAGCGGGAGGTACACCGGGGAGCTGTTTTTT. The chain uses TRBV5-4 and TRBJ2-2; 11 bases are shared with TRBD2. V gave up 3 bases and J gave up 3 bases; unmatched junction bases: 4. Germline V gives CDR1 SGHNT, CDR2 YYREEE (reference sequence). The CDR3 loop spans 16 amino acids.

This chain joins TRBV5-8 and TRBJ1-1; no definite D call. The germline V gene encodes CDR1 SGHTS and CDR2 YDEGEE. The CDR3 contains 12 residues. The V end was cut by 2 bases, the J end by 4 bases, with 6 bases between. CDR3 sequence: CASSLKVTEAFF. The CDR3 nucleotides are TGTGCCAGCAGCTTAAAGGTCACTGAAGCTTTCTTT.

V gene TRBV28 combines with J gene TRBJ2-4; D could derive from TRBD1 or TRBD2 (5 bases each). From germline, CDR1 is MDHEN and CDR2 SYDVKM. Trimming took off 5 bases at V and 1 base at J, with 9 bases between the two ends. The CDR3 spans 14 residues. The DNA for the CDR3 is TGTGCCAGCAGTCCCGAGGGGGCCAAAAACATTCAGTACTTC. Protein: CASSPEGAKNIQYF. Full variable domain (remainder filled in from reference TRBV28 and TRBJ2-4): DVKVTQSSRYLVKRTGEKVFLECVQDMDHENMFWYRQDPGLGLRLIYFSYDVKMKEKGDIPEGYSVSREKKERFSLILESASTNQTSMYLCASSPEGAKNIQYFGAGTRLSVL.

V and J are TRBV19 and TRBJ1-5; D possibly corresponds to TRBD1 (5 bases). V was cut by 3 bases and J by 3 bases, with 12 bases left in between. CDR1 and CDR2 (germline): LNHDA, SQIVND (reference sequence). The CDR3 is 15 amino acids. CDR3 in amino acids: CASSIGAGANQPQHF. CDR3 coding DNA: TGTGCCAGTAGTATTGGGGCAGGCGCCAATCAGCCCCAGCATTTT.

The CDR3 region has the DNA TGTGCCAGCAGTGAAGCCCAGGTTATGAACACTGAAGCTTTCTTT. It specifies CASSEAQVMNTEAFF. The chain joins TRBV6-1 to TRBJ1-1, with D hard to call. Germline-derived CDR1 and CDR2 are MNHNS and SASEGT. Trimming shortened V by 0 bases and J by 0 bases, and 8 bases separated the two germline ends. The CDR3 covers 15 residues.

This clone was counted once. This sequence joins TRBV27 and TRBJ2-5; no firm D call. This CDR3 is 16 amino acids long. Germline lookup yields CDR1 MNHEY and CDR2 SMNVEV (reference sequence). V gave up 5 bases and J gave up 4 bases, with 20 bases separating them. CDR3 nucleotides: TGTGCCAGCAGTAAATTGGGGATTAACTCTCGAGAGACCCAGTACTTC. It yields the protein CASSKLGINSRETQYF.

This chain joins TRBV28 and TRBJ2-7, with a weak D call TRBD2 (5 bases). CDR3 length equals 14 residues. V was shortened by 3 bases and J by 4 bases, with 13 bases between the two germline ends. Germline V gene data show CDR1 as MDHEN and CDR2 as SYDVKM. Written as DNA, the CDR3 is TGTGCCAGCAGTTTGGGAGCGAGGCAATACGAGCAGTACTTC. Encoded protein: CASSLGARQYEQYF.

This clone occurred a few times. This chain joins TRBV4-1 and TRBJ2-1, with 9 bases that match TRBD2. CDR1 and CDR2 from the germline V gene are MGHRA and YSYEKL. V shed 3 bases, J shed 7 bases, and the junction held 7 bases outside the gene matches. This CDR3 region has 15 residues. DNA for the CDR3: TGCGCCAGCAGCCAGGTAGCGGGAGCTAAAAATGAGCAGTTCTTC. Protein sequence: CASSQVAGAKNEQFF.

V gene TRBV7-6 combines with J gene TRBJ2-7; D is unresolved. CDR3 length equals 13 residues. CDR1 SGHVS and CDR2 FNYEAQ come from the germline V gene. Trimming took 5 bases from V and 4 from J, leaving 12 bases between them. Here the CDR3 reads CASSLKPRYEQYF. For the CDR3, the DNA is TGTGCCAGCAGCCTTAAACCAAGATACGAGCAGTACTTC.